What follows are 2 T cell receptor beta chains derived from one specimen sequenced in a study of radiotherapy plus CTLA-4 blockade in lung cancer. Sequenced by immunoSEQ multiplex PCR; TCRdb stores in-frame clones only, minus some. The sample consists of 86,000 or so clones, 60% to 85% of them appearing once. The sequencing here drew on peripheral blood, taken from a patient treated with radiotherapy plus ipilimumab. These receptors were taken from a human donor with non-small cell lung cancer who had a partial response to radiotherapy plus ipilimumab. Some clones in this sample may be carry-over from other donors' samples.

The V and J genes are TRBV4-3 and TRBJ1-1; a possible D gene is TRBD1 (5 bases). The CDR3 sequence is 16 residues long. In germline, CDR1 is LGHNA, CDR2 YSLEER. V was trimmed by 1 base and J by 1 base, leaving 13 bases between them. The CDR3 bases are TGCGCCAGCAGCCAAGGACCCGACAGATGGAACACTGAAGCTTTCTTT. This encodes CASSQGPDRWNTEAFF.

The V gene is TRBV10-3, the J gene TRBJ1-4; 10 positions agree with TRBD1. There are 14 residues in the CDR3. The V gene's germline CDR1 is ENHRY and CDR2 SYGVKD. V was pared by 6 bases and J by 8 bases, with 6 bases of the junction left unmatched. The CDR3 DNA is TGTGCCATCAGGGCCGGGACAGGGGACGAAAAACTGTTTTTT. Its translation: CAIRAGTGDEKLFF.